The 8 T cell receptor beta chains listed next were all sequenced from one sample in a study of blood T cell repertoires in COVID-19. Assay used: immunoSEQ multiplex PCR; TCRdb lists only in-frame clones, some missing. The sample carries over 150,000 clones, about 75% recorded once. Sample: peripheral blood. These receptors were obtained from a woman in her 70s with acute or convalescent COVID-19.

V usage is TRBV13 and J usage is TRBJ2-7; 10 bases map to TRBD2. Per germline, CDR1 PRHDT and CDR2 FYEKMQ (reference sequence). J was trimmed by 6 bases and V by 1 base; bases with no gene match: 12. CDR3 length: 17 amino acids. CDR3 DNA sequence: TGTGCCAGCAGCTTAGCCCCTGTTAGCGGGAGGACCGGCGAGCAGTACTTC. It translates to CASSLAPVSGRTGEQYF.

The chain recombines TRBV30 with TRBJ1-2, with D uncertain. Germline CDR1 GTSNPN, CDR2 SVGIG (reference sequence). The V gene lost 3 bases and the J gene lost 5 bases, with 19 bases spanning the gap. CDR3 length: 15 amino acids. CDR3 sequence (DNA): TGTGCCTGGAGAGAACCGGGAACTGGAAATTATGGCTACACCTTC. This translates into CAWREPGTGNYGYTF.

The rearrangement links TRBV29-1 to TRBJ2-1; 11 positions agree with TRBD2. CDR3 length: 18 amino acids. V shed 5 bases, J shed 4 bases, and the junction held 16 bases outside the gene matches. Germline CDR1 reads SQVTM; CDR2 reads ANQGSEA. The CDR3 loop reads CSVSDGTLAGVLYNEQFF. The CDR3 DNA follows: TGCAGCGTTTCTGACGGGACACTAGCGGGAGTCTTGTACAATGAGCAGTTCTTC.

The rearrangement joins TRBV2 to TRBJ2-2; D possibly corresponds to TRBD1 (6 bases). The V end was cut by 0 bases, the J end by 4 bases, with 9 bases between. Per germline, CDR1 SNHLY and CDR2 FYNNEI. The CDR3 covers 15 residues. The CDR3: CASSEAPRGTGELFF. For the CDR3, the DNA is TGTGCCAGCAGTGAAGCGCCCAGGGGCACCGGGGAGCTGTTTTTT.

This sequence joins TRBV11-2 and TRBJ2-7, with D possibly being TRBD2 (6 bases). This CDR3 is built from 15 residues. Between the trimmed V and J ends, which lost 5 bases and 0 bases, there was a span of 14 bases. Germline V gene data show CDR1 as SGHAT and CDR2 as FQNNGV. In DNA, the CDR3 is TGTGCCAGCAGCCCCCAGGGACTGAGCTCCTACGAGCAGTACTTC. This gives the protein CASSPQGLSSYEQYF. Filled out from reference TRBV11-2 and TRBJ2-7, the complete variable domain reads EAGVAQSPRYKIIEKRQSVAFWCNPISGHATLYWYQQILGQGPKLLIQFQNNGVVDDSQLPKDRFSAERLKGVDSTLKIQPAKLEDSAVYLCASSPQGLSSYEQYFGPGTRLTVT.

The rearrangement uses TRBV18 and TRBJ2-7, with 8 positions matching TRBD2. The trim removed 0 bases at V and 3 bases at J, leaving 4 bases unmatched. CDR3 length: 15 residues. Germline CDR1 is KGHSH and CDR2 is LQKENI. The CDR3 region has the DNA TGTGCCAGCTCACCACCGAATAGCGGGAACTACGAGCAGTACTTC. Protein: CASSPPNSGNYEQYF.

The chain has TRBV9 and TRBJ2-5; 10 bases map to TRBD2. Germline lookup yields CDR1 SGDLS and CDR2 YYNGEE. The CDR3 is 14 residues long. V was pared by 3 bases and J by 3 bases, with 2 bases of the junction left unmatched. The CDR3 spells CASSASGSKETQYF. The CDR3, as DNA: TGTGCCAGCAGCGCTAGCGGGAGTAAAGAGACCCAGTACTTC.

This clone was observed a handful of times. This chain uses TRBV2 with TRBJ2-7; D might be TRBD2 (5 bases). V was trimmed by 5 bases and J by 5 bases, leaving 10 bases between them. The germline V gene has CDR1 SNHLY and CDR2 FYNNEI. The CDR3 extends over 12 amino acids. The DNA for the CDR3 is TGTGCCAGCAGTATTCGGGGAAACGAGCAGTACTTC. Its protein product is CASSIRGNEQYF.